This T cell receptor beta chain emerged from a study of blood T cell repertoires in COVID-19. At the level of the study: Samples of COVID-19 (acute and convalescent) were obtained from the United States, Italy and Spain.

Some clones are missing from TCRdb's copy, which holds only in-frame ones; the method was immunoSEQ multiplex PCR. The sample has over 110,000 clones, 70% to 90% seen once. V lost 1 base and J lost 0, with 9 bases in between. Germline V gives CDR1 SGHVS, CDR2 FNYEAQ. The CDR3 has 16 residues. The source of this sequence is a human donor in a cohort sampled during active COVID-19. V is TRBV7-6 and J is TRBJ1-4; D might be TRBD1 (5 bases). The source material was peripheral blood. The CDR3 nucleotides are TGTGCCAGCAGCTTAGAGGGGACTGCAACTAATGAAAAACTGTTTTTT. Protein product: CASSLEGTATNEKLFF.